This T cell receptor beta chain was identified in a study of regulatory T cells in long-lasting Graves disease (dated by TCRdb to about 2021). With regard to the full study: Newly diagnosed Graves' disease patients had taken antithyroid drugs for less than 3 months. Persistent Graves' disease patients were compared with newly diagnosed Graves' disease patients by peripheral blood TCR sequencing and RNA sequencing. The study was registered as a clinical trial and conducted in China. A total of about 33 samples underwent TCR sequencing, from 13 patients with persistent Graves' disease and approximately 20 patients with newly diagnosed Graves' disease. On the study overall, not on this receptor specifically: Only the TCR beta chain was sequenced and analyzed. Persistent disease showed preferential use of TRBV28, TRBJ1-2 and TRBJ2-5, whereas newly diagnosed disease favored TRBV20-1 and TRBJ2-1. Only peripheral blood was studied, because thyroid tissue, the primary lesion, was inaccessible. The small sample size was acknowledged by the authors as a limitation that may reduce accuracy. Patients with persistent disease shared more public clonotypes (under 3,000) than newly diagnosed patients did (approximately 990). Compared with newly diagnosed patients, persistent Graves' disease patients had lower TCR Shannon entropy and fewer highly expanded clones, which suggests clonal expansion.

Library preparation was by multiplex PCR. Sequencing used an Illumina HiSeq 4000. TCR beta libraries were built with iRepertoire HTBI primers and Arm-PCR amplification of CDR3 regions. Gel purification was performed on PCR products prior to sequencing. As for how the authors treated the data: A total of some 60 TRBV and some 15 TRBJ segments were identified across samples and were used for gene usage analysis of CDR3 amino acid clonotypes. Filtered high-quality paired reads were merged into contigs using COPE and FqMerger. BLAST was used to align contigs to IMGT TRBV, TRBD and TRBJ reference genes, with CDR3 defined following IMGT. Any clonotype with a frequency above 0.1% was classified as a highly expanded clone. Shannon entropy was used to measure repertoire diversity, and the Gini coefficient was used to measure V-J evenness. Clonotypes shared by more than one individual were considered public. TCRdb ran its own pipeline on the public reads, namely fastp trimming at Q25 and MiXCR clone calling, and kept in-frame beta chains. Rows with one shared CDR3 protein collapse into an entry with the most common genes and DNA. The V and J calls, along with clone size, are taken from TCRdb and not from the paper's own processing. The sample table lists fewer than 350,000 distinct CDR3 sequences, approximately 20% of them with a count of one. Less than 40% of the sample is held by the ten biggest clonotypes.

In regard to this clonotype: This clone's antigen is unknown. No base-level quality is on record; no much larger clone is a single base apart.

V is cut by 3 bases and J by 2 bases, and the space between the germline ends is 8 bases. The CDR1 and CDR2 encoded by the germline V gene (reference sequence) are LNHDA and SQIVND. Counted from cysteine to phenylalanine, this CDR3 has 14 amino acids. Kept here is only the CDR3 DNA, which spans 42 bases and is read in frame from base 1. Taken with the paper, the label for time point translates to: newly diagnosed GD, antithyroid drugs for less than 3 months. For both TCR sequencing and RNA sequencing, RNA was extracted from PBMCs using TRIzol. The diagnosis of Graves' disease followed American Thyroid Association guidelines. The patients came from an endocrinology department in Xi'an, China. Each patient gave approximately 8.8 milliliters of peripheral blood, collected in an EDTA anticoagulant tube. Ficoll Paque Plus density gradient separation was used to isolate PBMCs, and no further T cell sorting was done. RNA quality was checked with an Agilent 2100 Bioanalyzer and agarose gel, and concentration with a NanoDrop 2000.

The chain couples TRBV19 to TRBJ1-5, with an unclear D gene assignment. The starting material was peripheral blood mononuclear cells (PBMCs), obtained at new diagnosis, from a patient treated with antithyroid drugs. This TCR came from a female donor with Graves disease. The CDR3 has the sequence CASSIGEGNQPQHF. The DNA sequence reads TGTGCCAGTAGTATTGGGGAGGGCAATCAGCCCCAGCATTTT.